This record concerns one T cell receptor (beta chain) sequence. No antigen is known for it. The germline V gene encodes CDR1 SGHRS and CDR2 YFSETQ. The V end lost 4 bases, the J end lost 11 bases, and 21 bases lay between the germline ends. The CDR3 has 14 residues. These data are taken from a study of blood T cells in healthy people across ages. Study conclusions and caveats: Diversity figures based on one million T cells were deemed too low.

Next came a second PCR, run for about 6 to 12 cycles, which used a sample-barcoded 5' primer along with a J-beta primer mix. A template-switch adaptor that had 12 random nucleotides put a tag on each cDNA molecule. TCRdb independently ran MiXCR on the 5' RACE reads; one entry per CDR3 protein. The profile covers roughly 1.5 million distinct CDR3 sequences, with 35% to 45% appearing a single time and more than 4% taken by the ten largest. Sequencing input: blood. This TCR was sampled from a woman aged 18-29 years in good health. The chain uses TRBV5-1 and TRBJ1-1; TRBD1 might be the D (6 bases). Here the CDR3 DNA reads TGCGCCAGCAGCGCAACACCAGGGGAAGGATTGGCTTTCTTT. Its protein is CASSATPGEGLAFF.